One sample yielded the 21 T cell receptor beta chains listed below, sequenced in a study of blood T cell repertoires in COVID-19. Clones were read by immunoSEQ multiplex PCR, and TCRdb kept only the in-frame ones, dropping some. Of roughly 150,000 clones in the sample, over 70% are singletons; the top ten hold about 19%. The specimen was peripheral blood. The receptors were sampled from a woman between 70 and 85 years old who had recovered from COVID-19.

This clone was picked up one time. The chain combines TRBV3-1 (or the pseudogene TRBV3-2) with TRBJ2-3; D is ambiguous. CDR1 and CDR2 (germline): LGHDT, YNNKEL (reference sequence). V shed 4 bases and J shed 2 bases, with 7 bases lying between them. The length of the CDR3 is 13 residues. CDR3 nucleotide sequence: TGTGCCAGCAGCCCCGTCCCCACAGATACGCAGTATTTT. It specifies CASSPVPTDTQYF.

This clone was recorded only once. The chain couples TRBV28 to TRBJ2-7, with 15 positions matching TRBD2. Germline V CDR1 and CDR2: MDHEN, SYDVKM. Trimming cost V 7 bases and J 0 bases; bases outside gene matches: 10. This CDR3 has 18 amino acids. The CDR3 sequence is CASTPVGLAGGNSYEQYF. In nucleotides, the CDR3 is TGTGCCAGCACCCCCGTGGGACTAGCGGGAGGCAACTCCTACGAGCAGTACTTC.

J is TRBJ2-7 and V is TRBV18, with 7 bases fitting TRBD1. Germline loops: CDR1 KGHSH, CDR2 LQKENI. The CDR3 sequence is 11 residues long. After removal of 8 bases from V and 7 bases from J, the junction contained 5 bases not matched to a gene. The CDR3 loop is CASAQGEEQYF. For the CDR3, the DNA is TGTGCCAGCGCCCAGGGGGAGGAGCAGTACTTC.

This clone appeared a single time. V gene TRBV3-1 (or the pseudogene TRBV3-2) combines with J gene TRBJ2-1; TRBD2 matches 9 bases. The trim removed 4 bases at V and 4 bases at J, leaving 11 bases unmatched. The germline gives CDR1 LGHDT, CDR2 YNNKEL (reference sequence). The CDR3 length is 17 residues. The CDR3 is CASSPRGASGKYNEQFF. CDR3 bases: TGTGCCAGCAGCCCGCGGGGGGCTAGCGGGAAATACAATGAGCAGTTCTTC.

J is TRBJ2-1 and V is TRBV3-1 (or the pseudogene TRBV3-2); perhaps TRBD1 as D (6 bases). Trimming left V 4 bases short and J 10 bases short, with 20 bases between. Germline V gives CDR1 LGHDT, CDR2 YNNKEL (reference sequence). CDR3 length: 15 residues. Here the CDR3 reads CASSPKGWGPGEQFF. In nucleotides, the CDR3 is TGTGCCAGCAGCCCAAAAGGGTGGGGGCCGGGAGAGCAGTTCTTC.

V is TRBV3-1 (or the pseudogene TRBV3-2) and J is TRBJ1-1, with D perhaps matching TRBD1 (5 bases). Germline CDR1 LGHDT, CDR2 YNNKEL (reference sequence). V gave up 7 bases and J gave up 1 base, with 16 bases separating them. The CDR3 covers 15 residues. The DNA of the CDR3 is TGTGCCAGCAACTCGGGGGGGTTCGGGAACACTGAAGCTTTCTTT. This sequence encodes CASNSGGFGNTEAFF.

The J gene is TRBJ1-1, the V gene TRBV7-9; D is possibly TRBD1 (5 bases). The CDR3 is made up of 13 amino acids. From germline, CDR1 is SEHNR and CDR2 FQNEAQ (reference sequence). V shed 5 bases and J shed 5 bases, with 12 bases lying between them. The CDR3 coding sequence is TGTGCCAGCAGCCCGGGGGGACGGACTGAAGCTTTCTTT. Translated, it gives CASSPGGRTEAFF.

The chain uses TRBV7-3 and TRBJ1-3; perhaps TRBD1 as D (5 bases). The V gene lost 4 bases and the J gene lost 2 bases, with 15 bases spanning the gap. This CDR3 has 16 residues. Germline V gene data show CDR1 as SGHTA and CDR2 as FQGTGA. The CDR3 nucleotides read TGTGCCAGCAGCTCCCCCGGGGGAGGACCTGGAAACACCATATATTTT. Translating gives CASSSPGGGPGNTIYF. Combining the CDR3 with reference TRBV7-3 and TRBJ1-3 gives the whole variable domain GAGVSQTPSNKVTEKGKYVELRCDPISGHTALYWYRQSLGQGPEFLIYFQGTGAADDSGLPNDRFFAVRPEGSVSTLKIQRTERGDSAVYLCASSSPGGGPGNTIYFGEGSWLTVV.

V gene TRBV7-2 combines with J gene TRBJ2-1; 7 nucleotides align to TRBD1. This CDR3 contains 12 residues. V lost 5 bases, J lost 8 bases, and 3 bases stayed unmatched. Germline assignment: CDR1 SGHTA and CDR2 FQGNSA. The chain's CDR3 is CASSVGQDEQFF. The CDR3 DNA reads TGTGCCAGCAGCGTAGGACAGGATGAGCAGTTCTTC.

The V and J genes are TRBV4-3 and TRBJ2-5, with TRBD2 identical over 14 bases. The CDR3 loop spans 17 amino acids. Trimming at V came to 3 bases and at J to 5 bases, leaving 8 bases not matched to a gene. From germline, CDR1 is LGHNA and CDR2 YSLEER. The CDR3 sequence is CASSQGRLAGGVETQYF. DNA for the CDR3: TGCGCCAGCAGCCAGGGTAGACTAGCGGGAGGGGTGGAGACCCAGTACTTC.

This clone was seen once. The CDR3 loop reads CASSLAEKETQYF. The CDR3 coding sequence is TGCGCCAGCAGCTTGGCGGAGAAAGAGACCCAGTACTTC. This sequence joins TRBV5-1 and TRBJ2-5; D remains ambiguous. The germline V gene encodes CDR1 SGHRS and CDR2 YFSETQ. Trimming stripped 0 bases from V and 3 bases from J, with 6 bases between. CDR3 size: 13 residues.

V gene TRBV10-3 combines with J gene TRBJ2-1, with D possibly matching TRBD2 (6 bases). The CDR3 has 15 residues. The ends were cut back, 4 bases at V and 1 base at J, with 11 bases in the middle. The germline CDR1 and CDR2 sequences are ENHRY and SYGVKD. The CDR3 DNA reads TGTGCCATCAGTGCTGGCGGGGAGTCCTACAATGAGCAGTTCTTC. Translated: CAISAGGESYNEQFF.

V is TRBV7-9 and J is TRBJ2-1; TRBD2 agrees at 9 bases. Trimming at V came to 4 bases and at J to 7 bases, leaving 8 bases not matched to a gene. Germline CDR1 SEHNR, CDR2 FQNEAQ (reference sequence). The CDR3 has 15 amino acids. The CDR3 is CASSYNPSGINEQFF. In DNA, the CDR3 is TGTGCCAGCAGCTACAACCCTAGCGGGATAAATGAGCAGTTCTTC.

The CDR3 nucleotides are TGTGCCAGCAGCCCCCCGGGGGGAACTTCCTACAATGAGCAGTTCTTC. This sequence encodes CASSPPGGTSYNEQFF. The chain is built from TRBV3-1 (or the pseudogene TRBV3-2) and TRBJ2-1; 7 bases agree with TRBD2. The CDR3 runs to 16 residues. Germline V CDR1 and CDR2: LGHDT, YNNKEL (reference sequence). V shed 4 bases and J 1 base; nucleotides not matched to a gene: 7.

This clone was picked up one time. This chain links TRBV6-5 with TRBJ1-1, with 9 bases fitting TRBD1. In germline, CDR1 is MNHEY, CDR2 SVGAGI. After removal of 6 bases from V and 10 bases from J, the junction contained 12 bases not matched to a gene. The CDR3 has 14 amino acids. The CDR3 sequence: CASRNLGTGRGAFF. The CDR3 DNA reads TGTGCCAGCAGAAACCTGGGGACAGGGCGGGGAGCTTTCTTT.

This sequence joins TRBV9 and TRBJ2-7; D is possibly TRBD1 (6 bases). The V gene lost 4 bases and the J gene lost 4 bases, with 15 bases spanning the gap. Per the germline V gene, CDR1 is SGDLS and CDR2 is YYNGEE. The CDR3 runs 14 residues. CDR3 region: CASSPTGTRYEQYF. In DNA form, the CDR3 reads TGTGCCAGCAGCCCCACCGGGACACGATACGAGCAGTACTTC. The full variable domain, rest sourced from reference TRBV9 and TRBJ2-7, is DSGVTQTPKHLITATGQRVTLRCSPRSGDLSVYWYQQSLDQGLQFLIQYYNGEERAKGNILERFSAQQFPDLHSELNLSSLELGDSALYFCASSPTGTRYEQYFGPGTRLTVT.

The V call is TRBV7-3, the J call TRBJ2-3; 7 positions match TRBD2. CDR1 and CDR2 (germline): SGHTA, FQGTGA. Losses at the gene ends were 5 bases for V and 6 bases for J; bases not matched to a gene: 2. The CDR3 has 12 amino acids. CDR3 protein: CASSAGGDTQYF. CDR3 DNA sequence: TGTGCCAGCAGCGCCGGGGGGGATACGCAGTATTTT.

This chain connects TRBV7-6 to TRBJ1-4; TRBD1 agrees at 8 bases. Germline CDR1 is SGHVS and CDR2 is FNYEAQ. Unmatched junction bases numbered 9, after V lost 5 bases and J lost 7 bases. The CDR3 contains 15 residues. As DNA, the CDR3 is TGTGCCAGCAGCCAGGGGGCAGGGTTAGGTGAAAAACTGTTTTTT. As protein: CASSQGAGLGEKLFF.

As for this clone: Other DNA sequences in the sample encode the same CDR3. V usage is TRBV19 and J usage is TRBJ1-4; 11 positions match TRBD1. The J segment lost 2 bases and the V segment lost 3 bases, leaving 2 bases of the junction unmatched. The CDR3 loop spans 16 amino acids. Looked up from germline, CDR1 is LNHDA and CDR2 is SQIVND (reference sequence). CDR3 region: CASSIGQGATNEKLFF. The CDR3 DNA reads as TGTGCCAGTAGTATCGGACAGGGGGCGACTAATGAAAAACTGTTTTTT. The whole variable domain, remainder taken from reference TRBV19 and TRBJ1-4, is DGGITQSPKYLFRKEGQNVTLSCEQNLNHDAMYWYRQDPGQGLRLIYYSQIVNDFQKGDIAEGYSVSREKKESFPLTVTSAQKNPTAFYLCASSIGQGATNEKLFFGSGTQLSVL.

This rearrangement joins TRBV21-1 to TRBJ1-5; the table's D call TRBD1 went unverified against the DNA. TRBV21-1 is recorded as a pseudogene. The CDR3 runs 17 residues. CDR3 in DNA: TGTGCCAAAAACTCCCCCATGGACAGGGGAAATAATCAGCCCCAGCATTTT. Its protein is CAKNSPMDRGNNQPQHF.

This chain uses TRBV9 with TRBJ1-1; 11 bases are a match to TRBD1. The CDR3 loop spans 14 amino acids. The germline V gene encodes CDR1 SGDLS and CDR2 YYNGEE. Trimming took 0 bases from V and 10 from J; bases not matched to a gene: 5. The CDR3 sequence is CASSVGTGGESAFF. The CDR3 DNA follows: TGTGCCAGCAGCGTAGGGACAGGGGGCGAATCAGCTTTCTTT.